Listed here are 16 T cell receptor beta chains from one sample, sequenced in a study of blood T cell repertoires in COVID-19. Generated by immunoSEQ multiplex PCR, the TCRdb table keeps only in-frame clones and is missing some. Seen here are fewer than 350,000 clones, more than 70% observed once, and the top ten hold 3.9%. The sample comprised peripheral blood. The receptors derive from a woman aged 60-75 years with COVID-19, enrolled during active disease.

V usage is TRBV30 and J usage is TRBJ1-1; D not certain. The V gene lost 2 bases and the J gene lost 6 bases, with 10 bases spanning the gap. Germline values: CDR1 GTSNPN, CDR2 SVGIG (reference sequence). The CDR3 covers 12 residues. Here the CDR3 reads CAWSKGRAEAFF. For the CDR3, the DNA is TGTGCCTGGAGTAAAGGGAGGGCTGAAGCTTTCTTT.

The rearrangement uses TRBV29-1 and TRBJ1-5; D gene ambiguous. V was trimmed by 4 bases and J by 4 bases, leaving 8 bases between them. Germline V CDR1 and CDR2: SQVTM, ANQGSEA. The CDR3 is made up of 12 amino acids. CDR3 sequence reads: CSVGHLNQPQHF. The CDR3 DNA reads as TGCAGCGTTGGTCACTTAAATCAGCCCCAGCATTTT.

CDR3 coding DNA: TGCGCCAGCAGATGGGTTCTTACAGGGGACGGCACTGAAGCTTTCTTT. Protein: CASRWVLTGDGTEAFF. The chain couples TRBV5-1 to TRBJ1-1; TRBD1 agrees at 7 bases. Germline V gives CDR1 SGHRS, CDR2 YFSETQ. Trimming removed 5 bases from V and 4 bases from J; junction bases left unmatched: 14. The CDR3 is made up of 16 amino acids. The whole variable domain, remainder taken from reference TRBV5-1 and TRBJ1-1, is KAGVTQTPRYLIKTRGQQVTLSCSPISGHRSVSWYQQTPGQGLQFLFEYFSETQRNKGNFPGRFSGRQFSNSRSEMNVSTLELGDSALYLCASRWVLTGDGTEAFFGQGTRLTVV.

V usage is TRBV7-9 and J usage is TRBJ1-5; D call uncertain. The CDR3 consists of 14 residues. V was pared by 0 bases and J by 8 bases, with 11 bases between. Germline V gene lookup returns CDR1 SEHNR and CDR2 FQNEAQ (reference sequence). The CDR3, as DNA: TGTGCCAGCAGCTTAGCGGAGGGAGCGGAGCCCCAGCATTTT. Its translation is CASSLAEGAEPQHF. Using reference TRBV7-9 and TRBJ1-5 for the parts outside the CDR3, the full variable domain is DTGVSQNPRHKITKRGQNVTFRCDPISEHNRLYWYRQTLGQGPEFLTYFQNEAQLEKSRLLSDRFSAERPKGSFSTLEIQRTEQGDSAMYLCASSLAEGAEPQHFGDGTRLSIL.

V gene TRBV5-5 combines with J gene TRBJ2-7; TRBD2 matches at 8 bases. J gave up 1 base and V 4 bases, and 1 base lay outside the gene matches. Germline V gives CDR1 SGHKS, CDR2 YYEKEE (reference sequence). This CDR3 region has 13 residues. CDR3 nucleotides: TGTGCCAGCAGCCGCGGGGGGTCCTACGAGCAGTACTTC. It specifies CASSRGGSYEQYF.

This clone occurred once. The V call is TRBV3-1 (or the pseudogene TRBV3-2), the J call TRBJ2-2; no clear D. Trimming removed 3 bases from V and 0 bases from J, with 8 bases in between. Germline values: CDR1 LGHDT, CDR2 YNNKEL (reference sequence). This CDR3 region has 15 residues. Here the CDR3 reads CASSQTGANTGELFF. CDR3 nucleotide sequence: TGTGCCAGCAGCCAGACGGGTGCGAACACCGGGGAGCTGTTTTTT.

The chain uses TRBV5-1 and TRBJ2-7, with D possibly matching TRBD1 (5 bases). V was trimmed by 8 bases and J by 4 bases, leaving 16 bases between them. This CDR3 comprises 13 residues. The germline gives CDR1 SGHRS, CDR2 YFSETQ. CDR3 nucleotides: TGCGCCAGGAAACGTGCAGGGTCATACGAGCAGTACTTC. Its translation: CARKRAGSYEQYF.

The rearrangement joins TRBV5-1 to TRBJ2-2; 8 positions agree with TRBD1. Germline V CDR1 and CDR2: SGHRS, YFSETQ. The V and J ends lost 2 bases and 4 bases, in that order; junction bases with no gene match: 4. The CDR3 runs to 15 residues. The CDR3 loop is CASSLQGGFTGELFF. CDR3 sequence (DNA): TGCGCCAGCAGCTTACAGGGGGGTTTCACCGGGGAGCTGTTTTTT.

As for this clone: The junction differs from germline at one of its ends, possibly a read error. The V gene is TRBV25-1, the J gene TRBJ1-5; D may be TRBD1 (6 bases). This CDR3 has 15 amino acids. The germline gives CDR1 MGHDK, CDR2 SYGVNS. CDR3 protein: CASSKGSGGKQPQHF. The DNA of the CDR3 is TGTGCCAGCTCTAAGGGGTCGGGGGGCAAGCAGCCCCAGCATTTT.

The gene calls are TRBV19 and TRBJ1-1; D gene ambiguous. Germline lookup yields CDR1 LNHDA and CDR2 SQIVND (reference sequence). The CDR3 contains 15 residues. Deletions cut 3 bases from V and 4 bases from J, with 15 bases between. The CDR3 DNA is TGTGCCAGTAGTATGGTGAGAGGATATAGCACTGAAGCTTTCTTT. This encodes CASSMVRGYSTEAFF.

This clone was counted a single time. V usage is TRBV6-5 and J usage is TRBJ1-1; weak D call: TRBD1 (5 bases). Trimming removed 3 bases at V and 4 bases at J, with 9 bases between. The CDR3 spans 13 residues. Germline lookup yields CDR1 MNHEY and CDR2 SVGAGI. This chain's CDR3 is CASSYIRATEAFF. As DNA, the CDR3 is TGTGCCAGCAGTTATATCAGGGCCACTGAAGCTTTCTTT.

V gene TRBV4-1 combines with J gene TRBJ1-6; the match to TRBD1 covers 8 bases. Germline V gene lookup returns CDR1 MGHRA and CDR2 YSYEKL. The CDR3 extends over 17 amino acids. The V segment lost 4 bases and the J segment 5 bases; nucleotides outside the gene matches: 10. The DNA of the CDR3 is TGCGCCAGCAGCCGGGGAGGACAGGGAAAGGATAATTCACCCCTCCACTTT. Its protein is CASSRGGQGKDNSPLHF.

The J gene is TRBJ1-1, the V gene TRBV18, with 7 bases fitting TRBD1. In germline, CDR1 is KGHSH, CDR2 LQKENI. The CDR3 contains 13 residues. V lost 6 bases, J lost 4 bases, and 5 bases stayed unmatched. The DNA for the CDR3 is TGTGCCAGCTCGAGACAGGGAGGCACTGAAGCTTTCTTT. It codes for CASSRQGGTEAFF. The entire variable domain, with the rest obtained from reference TRBV18 and TRBJ1-1, is as follows: NAGVMQNPRHLVRRRGQEARLRCSPMKGHSHVYWYRQLPEEGLKFMVYLQKENIIDESGMPKERFSAEFPKEGPSILRIQQVVRGDSAAYFCASSRQGGTEAFFGQGTRLTVV.

CDR3 region: CASSLAWGSSGNTIYF. The DNA of the CDR3 is TGCGCCAGCAGCCTCGCCTGGGGCAGTTCTGGAAACACCATATATTTT. The chain recombines TRBV4-1 with TRBJ1-3; possibly TRBD1 for D (5 bases). The V end was cut by 4 bases, the J end by 1 base, with 14 bases between. This CDR3 comprises 16 residues. From germline, CDR1 is MGHRA and CDR2 YSYEKL.

The V call is TRBV24-1, the J call TRBJ1-2; 9 bases line up with TRBD1. Germline CDR1 is KGHDR and CDR2 is SFDVKD. This CDR3 is built from 15 residues. The trim removed 4 bases at V and 5 bases at J, leaving 7 bases unmatched. For the CDR3, the DNA is TGTGCCACCAGTGACCCCGGACAGGGGAAGTATGGCTACACCTTC. Encoded protein: CATSDPGQGKYGYTF.

The V call is TRBV5-6, the J call TRBJ1-1; 7 nucleotides agree with TRBD1. V lost 2 bases to trimming and J lost 5 bases; unmatched junction nucleotides: 3. Germline loops: CDR1 SGHDT, CDR2 YYEEEE. The length of the CDR3 is 13 residues. The CDR3 here is CASSFLRGTEAFF. CDR3 sequence (DNA): TGTGCCAGCAGCTTCCTCAGGGGGACTGAAGCTTTCTTT.